This is a list of T cell receptor beta chains from one sample in a study of blood T cell repertoires in COVID-19. Repertoires were generated with immunoSEQ multiplex PCR, while TCRdb's copy carries only in-frame clones and drops some. This sample yields more than 200,000 clones, of which roughly nine tenths are seen a single time; more than 1.5% belongs to the top ten. Sequenced material: peripheral blood. These receptors all stem from a man between 65 and 85 years old with acute or convalescent COVID-19. Both conserved end residues are part of each CDR3. A D gene is named only where the DNA matches it firmly. Only some rows state a clone size, as once, few, many or a class for expanded clones.

D gene	J gene	V gene	clone size	CDR3 protein	CDR3 DNA
TRBD2	TRBJ2-5	TRBV28	.	CASSKRLAGTETQYF	TGTGCCAGCAGCAAAAGACTAGCGGGAACAGAGACCCAGTACTTC
.	TRBJ2-1	TRBV7-9	once	CASSQGLLDEQFF	TGTGCCAGCAGCCAAGGACTCCTGGATGAGCAGTTCTTC
.	TRBJ2-5	TRBV12-5	.	CASTGSDETQYF	TGTGCTAGTACCGGGAGTGACGAGACCCAGTACTTC
TRBD1	TRBJ1-5	TRBV28	once	CASSLGQGAPIHSNQPQHF	TGTGCCAGCAGTTTGGGACAGGGGGCTCCTATTCATAGCAATCAGCCCCAGCATTTT
.	TRBJ1-1	TRBV6-5	.	CASSPYGVAGEAFF	TGTGCCAGCAGTCCTTACGGGGTGGCTGGTGAAGCTTTCTTT
.	TRBJ1-6	TRBV5-1	.	CASSLLSGQINSPLHF	TGCGCCAGCAGCTTGCTTTCCGGACAGATTAATTCACCCCTCCACTTT
TRBD1	TRBJ2-4	TRBV5-1	.	CASSSGQGLAKNIQYF	TGCGCCAGCAGCTCCGGACAGGGTCTAGCCAAAAACATTCAGTACTTC
.	TRBJ1-3	TRBV6-2/TRBV6-3	.	CASSLTGTSSGNTIYF	TGTGCCAGCAGTTTAACAGGGACAAGCTCTGGAAACACCATATATTTT
.	TRBJ2-5	TRBV18	.	CASSPYQGTDQTQYF	TGTGCCAGCTCACCATACCAGGGAACAGACCAAACCCAGTACTTC
.	TRBJ2-5	TRBV6-5	.	CASSSIWETQYF	TGTGCCAGCAGTTCTATTTGGGAGACCCAGTACTTC
TRBD2	TRBJ2-7	TRBV28	.	CASLSSTSGRHYEQYF	TGTGCCAGTCTTAGTTCGACTAGCGGGAGACATTACGAGCAGTACTTC
.	TRBJ2-5	TRBV29-1	.	CSVDERALQETQYF	TGCAGCGTTGATGAGAGGGCGCTCCAAGAGACCCAGTACTTC
TRBD2	TRBJ2-7	TRBV19	.	CASSKTSGSSYEQYF	TGTGCCAGTAGCAAGACTAGCGGATCCTCCTACGAGCAGTACTTC
TRBD2	TRBJ2-5	TRBV5-1	.	CASSWASGGEETQYF	TGCGCCAGCAGCTGGGCTAGCGGGGGGGAAGAGACCCAGTACTTC
.	TRBJ1-2	TRBV6-1	.	CASSEVGRAVGYTF	TGTGCCAGCAGTGAAGTCGGCAGGGCCGTAGGCTACACCTTC
.	TRBJ2-6	TRBV11-2	.	CASNLGAGPPSGANVLTF	TGTGCCAGCAACCTGGGGGCAGGGCCCCCCTCTGGGGCCAACGTCCTGACTTTC
.	TRBJ2-3	TRBV9	.	CASSRDFYTQYF	TGTGCCAGCAGCAGGGACTTTTATACGCAGTATTTT
.	TRBJ2-2	TRBV3-1/TRBV3-2	.	CASSLSVTGELFF	TGTGCCAGCAGCCTTAGCGTAACCGGGGAGCTGTTTTTT